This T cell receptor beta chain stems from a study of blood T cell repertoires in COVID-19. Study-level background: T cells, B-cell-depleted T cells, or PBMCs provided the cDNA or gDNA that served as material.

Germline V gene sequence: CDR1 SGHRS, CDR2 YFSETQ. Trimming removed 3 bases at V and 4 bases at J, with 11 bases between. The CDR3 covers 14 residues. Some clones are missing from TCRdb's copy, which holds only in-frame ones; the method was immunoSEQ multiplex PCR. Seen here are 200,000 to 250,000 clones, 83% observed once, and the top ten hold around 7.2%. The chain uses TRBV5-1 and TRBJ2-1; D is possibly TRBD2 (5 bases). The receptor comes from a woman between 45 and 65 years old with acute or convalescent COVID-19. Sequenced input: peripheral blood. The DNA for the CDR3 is TGCGCCAGCAGCTCATTAGAGGGTTACAATGAGCAGTTCTTC. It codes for CASSSLEGYNEQFF.